These T cell receptor beta chains were read from a single sample in a study of T cell responses to AZD1222 COVID-19 vaccine. The table came from immunoSEQ multiplex PCR; TCRdb's copy has only in-frame clones and leaves some out. There are some 170,000 clones in the sample; approximately 94% occur only once, and roughly 5% lies in the top ten. Sequences were derived from peripheral blood, sampled 28 days after the second AZD1222 dose. Receptor source: an adult who received the AZD1222 COVID-19 vaccine. Both conserved end residues are part of each CDR3. The order of the fields is clone size, V gene, J gene, CDR3 protein. Size is stated for part of the rows, as once, few or many counts, or as a class when the clone is expanded.

.	TRBV10-3	TRBJ2-7	CAISESSLAGGDEQYF
.	TRBV30	TRBJ2-7	CAWSGRGVGYEQYF
.	TRBV27	TRBJ2-3	CASLHTDTQYF
.	TRBV5-1	TRBJ1-1	CASSLEGTRGTEAFF
.	TRBV7-7	TRBJ2-1	CASSLDRWAGLQFF
.	TRBV4-3	TRBJ1-1	CASSQDGDKNTEAFF
.	TRBV7-2	TRBJ1-2	CASSLGTGINYGYTF
.	TRBV19	TRBJ1-2	CASSIGRVRGYTF
.	TRBV28	TRBJ2-2	CASSLAVDRVDTGELFF
.	TRBV30	TRBJ1-3	CAWRHRSLGNTIYF
.	TRBV18	TRBJ1-1	CASSPGTGGQITEAFF
.	TRBV4-3	TRBJ1-2	CASSHGAPGGYGYTF
.	TRBV7-8	TRBJ2-5	CASSLLGQWGETQYF
.	TRBV2	TRBJ2-1	CASSTGLAGEQFF
.	TRBV6-6	TRBJ1-4	CASSQAPWMSEKLFF
.	TRBV18	TRBJ2-3	CASSPLTRSTDTQYF
.	TRBV30	TRBJ2-5	CAWKFSRNQETQYF
.	TRBV27	TRBJ2-7	CASSELRLAGGIGGIYEQYF
.	TRBV5-1	TRBJ2-1	CASSQRPSSYNEQFF
.	TRBV7-9	TRBJ2-3	CASSPRTSGPTDTQYF
.	TRBV18	TRBJ2-5	CASSPGQGRGETQYF
.	TRBV19	TRBJ1-2	CASSIDLGTAAGYTF
.	TRBV2	TRBJ2-3	CASPTGKSTDTQYF
.	TRBV5-4	TRBJ1-2	CASSFSAASYGYTF
once	TRBV11-2	TRBJ2-7	CASSLSRDEQYF
.	TRBV5-1	TRBJ2-5	CASSLGTSGPPTQYF
.	TRBV27	TRBJ2-7	CASRLYTGSNEQYF
.	TRBV3-1/TRBV3-2	TRBJ1-4	CASSHRDRAEGLFF
few	TRBV5-1	TRBJ1-2	CASSWDGRANYGYTF
.	TRBV28	TRBJ2-3	CASSSLAQGTDTQYF
.	TRBV15	TRBJ2-7	CATRAGPSYEQYF
.	TRBV24-1	TRBJ2-7	CATSVETGTGSYEQYF
.	TRBV7-3	TRBJ1-2	CASSPPGLLYGYTF
.	TRBV11-2	TRBJ2-3	CASSFHTDTQYF
.	TRBV5-1	TRBJ1-1	CASASGQGLQSNTEAFF
.	TRBV7-8	TRBJ2-6	CASSKTDGGANVLTF
.	TRBV7-3	TRBJ1-1	CASSLKGGGTEAFF
.	TRBV20-1	TRBJ2-5	CSASRLGGSQETQYF
.	TRBV18	TRBJ1-1	CASSPQGMNTEAFF
.	TRBV29-1	TRBJ2-1	CSATKSYNEQFF
.	TRBV5-1	TRBJ2-7	CASSLGGGSYEQYF
.	TRBV6-2/TRBV6-3	TRBJ2-7	CASSPGDADTSYEQYF
.	TRBV20-1	TRBJ1-5	CSASAPDSNQPQHF
.	TRBV7-6	TRBJ2-7	CASSSSLLTGGHEQYF
once	TRBV14	TRBJ1-1	CASSQDGHSNTEAFF
.	TRBV27	TRBJ2-7	CASSFRAAPSYEQYF
.	TRBV29-1	TRBJ2-5	CSVEPRDLMTQYF
.	TRBV11-2	TRBJ2-1	CASSLSSGSSFGDEQFF
once	TRBV5-1	TRBJ2-2	CASLGERFTGELFF
.	TRBV30	TRBJ2-3	CAWNRVGDTQYF
.	TRBV2	TRBJ1-2	CARKTGELNGYTF
.	TRBV6-5	TRBJ1-1	CASSSRGEAFF